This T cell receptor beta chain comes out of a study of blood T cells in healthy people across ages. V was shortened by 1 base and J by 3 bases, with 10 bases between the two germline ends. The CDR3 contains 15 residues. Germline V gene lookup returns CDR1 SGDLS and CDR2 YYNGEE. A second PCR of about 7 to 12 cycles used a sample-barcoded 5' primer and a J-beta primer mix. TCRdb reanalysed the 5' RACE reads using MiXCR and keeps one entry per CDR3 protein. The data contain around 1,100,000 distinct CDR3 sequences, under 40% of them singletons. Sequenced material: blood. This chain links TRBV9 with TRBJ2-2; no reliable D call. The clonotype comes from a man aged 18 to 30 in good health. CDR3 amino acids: CASSVTGPDTGELFF. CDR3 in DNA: TGTGCCAGCAGCGTAACCGGGCCCGACACCGGGGAGCTGTTTTTT.